The 2 T cell receptor beta chains in this list originate from one sample, sequenced in a study of patients and donors after allogeneic stem cell transplantation. TCRdb recomputed calls from the RT-PCR reads with MiXCR, one row per CDR3 protein. The sample carries about 210,000 distinct CDR3 sequences, more than 35% recorded once. Sequenced sample: blood, either unsorted or a sorted T cell fraction (not recorded which). These receptors all come from a human donor who was either an allogeneic HSCT recipient or a stem cell or donor lymphocyte infusion donor (not recorded which). It is not recorded whose cells these are; they may come from a transplant donor.

This clonotype was recorded only once. This chain links TRBV20-1 with TRBJ2-7; D might be TRBD2 (6 bases). V was shortened by 2 bases and J by 1 base, with 21 bases between the two germline ends. From germline, CDR1 is DFQATT and CDR2 SNEGSKA (reference sequence). This CDR3 region has 17 residues. In DNA, the CDR3 is TGCAGTGCTAGACCAGGGCGGGGATTTTTTGAGTCCTACGAGCAGTACTTC. Protein: CSARPGRGFFESYEQYF.

This chain links TRBV6-5 with TRBJ2-7; no clear D. V was shortened by 2 bases and J by 0 bases, with 5 bases between the two germline ends. CDR1 and CDR2 from the germline V gene are MNHEY and SVGAGI. The CDR3 has 13 amino acids. This chain's CDR3 is CASSYLGSYEQYF. Written as DNA, the CDR3 is TGTGCCAGCAGTTACCTTGGCTCCTACGAGCAGTACTTC.